The 23 T cell receptor beta chains reported below all come from one sample, sequenced in a study of technical replicates of blood from a handful of donors. Only in-frame clones appear in the TCRdb table, and some are missing; sequencing was by immunoSEQ multiplex PCR. The sample shows around 92,000 clones, 95% of them seen only once. Source material: T cells isolated from PBMCs. These receptor sequences come from a human donor in good health.

In nucleotides, the CDR3 is TGTGCCAGCAGTTTATATCGGCAGGAATCCTACGAGCAGTACTTC. As protein: CASSLYRQESYEQYF. The chain couples TRBV27 to TRBJ2-7, with D hard to call. Between the trimmed V and J ends, which lost 1 base and 1 base, there was a span of 11 bases. The germline CDR1 and CDR2 sequences are MNHEY and SMNVEV (reference sequence). This CDR3 comprises 15 residues.

This rearrangement joins TRBV27 to TRBJ2-7; 12 nucleotides line up with TRBD2. Unmatched junction bases numbered 7, after V lost 8 bases and J lost 5 bases. The CDR3 has 14 residues. The germline V gene encodes CDR1 MNHEY and CDR2 SMNVEV (reference sequence). The CDR3 DNA reads TGTGCCAGCTCCCCTAGCGGGAGGGCCCACGAGCAGTACTTC. Translation: CASSPSGRAHEQYF.

The J gene is TRBJ2-5, the V gene TRBV5-1, with 9 bases aligning to TRBD2. Per the germline V gene, CDR1 is SGHRS and CDR2 is YFSETQ. The V gene end was trimmed by 3 bases and the J gene end by 0 bases; junction bases not matched to a gene: 6. CDR3 length equals 16 residues. The CDR3: CASSSLIAGDQETQYF. In DNA form, the CDR3 reads TGCGCCAGCAGCTCTCTTATAGCGGGAGACCAAGAGACCCAGTACTTC. Combining the CDR3 with reference TRBV5-1 and TRBJ2-5 gives the whole variable domain KAGVTQTPRYLIKTRGQQVTLSCSPISGHRSVSWYQQTPGQGLQFLFEYFSETQRNKGNFPGRFSGRQFSNSRSEMNVSTLELGDSALYLCASSSLIAGDQETQYFGPGTRLLVL.

The chain recombines TRBV6-5 with TRBJ1-2; D is ambiguous. CDR3 size: 13 residues. The V gene lost 4 bases and the J gene lost 4 bases, with 10 bases spanning the gap. Germline CDR1 MNHEY, CDR2 SVGAGI. CDR3 protein: CASSSIGGYGYTF. The CDR3 region has the DNA TGTGCCAGCAGTTCCATCGGAGGCTATGGCTACACCTTC.

This chain uses TRBV28 with TRBJ2-1; 10 bases align to TRBD1. The V segment lost 8 bases and the J segment 10 bases; nucleotides outside the gene matches: 17. This CDR3 is 16 amino acids long. Per germline, CDR1 MDHEN and CDR2 SYDVKM. The CDR3 spells CASGQFGTGARTEQFF. The CDR3, as DNA: TGTGCCAGCGGTCAGTTCGGGACAGGGGCGCGGACCGAGCAGTTCTTC.

The chain combines TRBV28 with TRBJ1-1; TRBD1 aligns across 7 bases. This CDR3 comprises 15 residues. V trimming: 10 bases; J trimming: 6 bases; junction bases outside the gene matches: 17. The germline V gene encodes CDR1 MDHEN and CDR2 SYDVKM. The CDR3 DNA is TGTGCCATCCTCGACTCGACAGGGCTGCGCGCTGAAGCTTTCTTT. Its translation: CAILDSTGLRAEAFF.

The CDR3 region has the DNA TGCGCCAGCAGTGGACACTCGGAACAGGAGAGCATTCAGTACTTC. It yields the protein CASSGHSEQESIQYF. This chain links TRBV10-1 with TRBJ2-4; tentative D call: TRBD1 (5 bases). The length of the CDR3 is 15 residues. Germline V gene lookup returns CDR1 WNHNN and CDR2 SYGVQD (reference sequence). V lost 4 bases and J lost 9, with 19 bases in between.

This clone was observed a single time. This sequence joins TRBV6-4 and TRBJ2-5, with a possible D match to TRBD1 (5 bases). The V and J ends lost 0 bases and 7 bases respectively, with 9 bases between them. The CDR3 totals 13 residues. CDR1 and CDR2 (germline): MRHNA, SNTAGT. The CDR3 here is CASSDSDTGTQYF. The CDR3 nucleotides read TGTGCCAGCAGTGACTCGGACACAGGGACCCAGTACTTC.

This chain connects TRBV4-1 to TRBJ1-2; 8 nucleotides line up with TRBD1. The CDR3 is 12 amino acids. Germline V gives CDR1 MGHRA, CDR2 YSYEKL. With 9 bases clipped from V and 3 bases from J, the junction kept 3 bases outside the gene matches. The CDR3 DNA sequence: TGCGCCAGTCAGGGGGCGGACTATGGCTACACCTTC. Translation gives CASQGADYGYTF.

The chain couples TRBV29-1 to TRBJ2-2; perhaps TRBD1 as D (6 bases). Trimming stripped 7 bases from V and 6 bases from J, with 21 bases between. The CDR3 spans 15 residues. Per the germline V gene, CDR1 is SQVTM and CDR2 is ANQGSEA. The CDR3 nucleotides are TGCAGCGCCACCACAGGGAGTTTCAGTGCCGGGGAGCTGTTTTTT. Translating gives CSATTGSFSAGELFF.

The V gene is TRBV7-9, the J gene TRBJ1-6; D is ambiguous. With 7 bases removed from V and 2 bases from J, the gap between germline ends came to 9 bases. The CDR3 extends over 14 amino acids. The germline V gene encodes CDR1 SEHNR and CDR2 FQNEAQ (reference sequence). The CDR3: CASKKVAYNSPLHF. CDR3 in DNA: TGTGCCAGCAAGAAAGTAGCCTATAATTCACCCCTCCACTTT. Drawing the rest from reference TRBV7-9 and TRBJ1-6, the complete variable domain is DTGVSQNPRHKITKRGQNVTFRCDPISEHNRLYWYRQTLGQGPEFLTYFQNEAQLEKSRLLSDRFSAERPKGSFSTLEIQRTEQGDSAMYLCASKKVAYNSPLHFGNGTRLTVT.

The V call is TRBV14, the J call TRBJ2-3, with TRBD1 matching over 9 bases. The CDR3 contains 17 residues. Germline V lookup: CDR1 SGHDN, CDR2 FVKESK. Trimming at V came to 4 bases and at J to 2 bases, leaving 10 bases not matched to a gene. CDR3 in amino acids: CASSPKPWDRVTDTQYF. The CDR3 nucleotides read TGTGCCAGCAGCCCGAAACCTTGGGACAGGGTCACAGATACGCAGTATTTT. The full variable domain, rest sourced from reference TRBV14 and TRBJ2-3, is EAGVTQFPSHSVIEKGQTVTLRCDPISGHDNLYWYRRVMGKEIKFLLHFVKESKQDESGMPNNRFLAERTGGTYSTLKVQPAELEDSGVYFCASSPKPWDRVTDTQYFGPGTRLTVL.

The V call is TRBV6-5, the J call TRBJ2-1, with 7 bases identical to TRBD1. V trimming: 6 bases; J trimming: 0 bases; junction bases outside the gene matches: 5. The CDR3 is 15 residues long. Germline values: CDR1 MNHEY, CDR2 SVGAGI. CDR3 residues: CASSQGEFSYNEQFF. DNA of the CDR3: TGTGCCAGCAGCCAGGGGGAGTTCTCCTACAATGAGCAGTTCTTC.

The rearrangement links TRBV5-1 to TRBJ2-1; 7 bases map to TRBD1. Looked up from germline, CDR1 is SGHRS and CDR2 is YFSETQ. The trim removed 2 bases at V and 6 bases at J, leaving 5 bases unmatched. This CDR3 comprises 14 residues. CDR3 DNA: TGCGCCAGCAGCTTACGACAGGGTCCCAATGAGCAGTTCTTC. This codes for CASSLRQGPNEQFF. Complete variable domain (other parts from reference TRBV5-1 and TRBJ2-1): KAGVTQTPRYLIKTRGQQVTLSCSPISGHRSVSWYQQTPGQGLQFLFEYFSETQRNKGNFPGRFSGRQFSNSRSEMNVSTLELGDSALYLCASSLRQGPNEQFFGPGTRLTVL.

The gene calls are TRBV7-2 and TRBJ2-3, with a weak D call TRBD1 (7 bases). The germline V and J ends were trimmed by 5 bases and 3 bases, with 24 bases remaining between them. Germline V gives CDR1 SGHTA, CDR2 FQGNSA. The CDR3 covers 18 residues. The CDR3 DNA reads as TGTGCCAGCAGCCTCCAGGGGGGACCTTCAGCGGTAACAGATACGCAGTATTTT. It specifies CASSLQGGPSAVTDTQYF.

The chain couples TRBV27 to TRBJ2-7; no definite D call. CDR1 and CDR2 from the germline V gene are MNHEY and SMNVEV (reference sequence). Trimming cost V 5 bases and J 6 bases, with 20 bases left between them. There are 15 residues in the CDR3. The CDR3 DNA is TGTGCCAGCAGTCCCTCATACAGCCTGCTAAGCGAGCAGTACTTC. Translated: CASSPSYSLLSEQYF.

This clone was found once. V gene TRBV28 combines with J gene TRBJ2-6, with a possible D match to TRBD2 (5 bases). V shed 5 bases and J shed 2 bases, with 7 bases lying between them. The CDR3 is 14 residues long. Germline V lookup: CDR1 MDHEN, CDR2 SYDVKM. This CDR3 reads CASSTGTGANVLTF. The CDR3 DNA reads TGTGCCAGCAGTACCGGGACTGGGGCCAACGTCCTGACTTTC.

The chain employs TRBV2 and TRBJ1-3; 7 bases are a match to TRBD1. From germline, CDR1 is SNHLY and CDR2 FYNNEI. The CDR3 loop spans 17 amino acids. V was pared by 0 bases and J by 3 bases, with 8 bases of the junction left unmatched. CDR3 in amino acids: CASSEASGGPHGNTIYF. CDR3 sequence (DNA): TGTGCCAGCAGTGAAGCGTCAGGGGGTCCCCATGGAAACACCATATATTTT.

This clone was counted a single time. The chain is built from TRBV10-1 and TRBJ2-5, with a possible D match to TRBD2 (5 bases). CDR1 and CDR2 from the germline V gene are WNHNN and SYGVQD (reference sequence). CDR3 length equals 13 residues. Trimming pared 3 bases from V and 7 bases from J, leaving 12 bases between. CDR3 amino acids: CASSEWAEGTQYF. As DNA, the CDR3 is TGCGCCAGCAGTGAATGGGCCGAGGGGACCCAGTACTTC.

This chain uses TRBV4-1 with TRBJ2-7, with D hard to call. Germline CDR1 reads MGHRA; CDR2 reads YSYEKL. This CDR3 has 15 residues. Trimming removed 4 bases from V and 1 base from J, with 14 bases in between. CDR3: CASSPTLAESYEQYF. DNA for the CDR3: TGCGCCAGCAGCCCAACGTTGGCGGAATCCTACGAGCAGTACTTC.

This clone was recorded once. The chain employs TRBV4-1 and TRBJ1-5; D is perhaps TRBD1 (5 bases). CDR3 size: 15 residues. Trimming left V 3 bases short and J 3 bases short, with 12 bases between. The germline V gene encodes CDR1 MGHRA and CDR2 YSYEKL. The CDR3: CASSHRSGNNQPQHF. CDR3 sequence (DNA): TGCGCCAGCAGCCATAGGTCAGGGAACAATCAGCCCCAGCATTTT.

The chain combines TRBV28 with TRBJ2-7; 7 bases match TRBD1. The CDR3 totals 16 residues. CDR1 is MDHEN, CDR2 SYDVKM, per germline. Trimming removed 2 bases from V and 0 bases from J; junction bases left unmatched: 7. The CDR3 loop is CASSLEGAIYSYEQYF. The CDR3 bases are TGTGCCAGCAGTTTAGAGGGGGCAATCTACTCCTACGAGCAGTACTTC.

This sequence joins TRBV5-6 and TRBJ1-4; possibly TRBD1 for D (5 bases). Deletions cut 2 bases from V and 3 bases from J, with 11 bases between. This CDR3 is 15 amino acids long. CDR1 SGHDT and CDR2 YYEEEE come from the germline V gene. The CDR3 protein is CASSFRVFPNEKLFF. CDR3 DNA: TGTGCCAGCAGCTTCAGGGTGTTCCCTAATGAAAAACTGTTTTTT.